This entry concerns a single T cell receptor beta chain. The germline CDR1 and CDR2 sequences are MNHEY and SVGEGT. V shed 5 bases and J 7 bases; nucleotides not matched to a gene: 6. The CDR3 is made up of 13 amino acids. This sample is drawn from a study of T cells after yellow fever vaccination. Template switching by 5'RACE produced TCR cDNA, adding a universal primer site and UMIs. MiXCR, run by TCRdb on the 5' RACE reads, gives a single entry per CDR3 protein. The profile shows around 530,000 distinct CDR3 sequences, 17% of them singletons. Source: PBMCs, taken 5 to 6 days after the first yellow fever vaccination. This clonotype was obtained from a man aged 18-30 years who received the YFV17D yellow fever vaccine. V is TRBV6-2 or TRBV6-3 and J is TRBJ2-3, with 7 bases that match TRBD1. The CDR3 loop reads CASSGNRGYTQYF. DNA of the CDR3: TGTGCCAGCAGTGGGAACAGGGGCTATACGCAGTATTTT.